The present entry profiles one TCR beta chain with its context. Assay: immunoSEQ multiplex PCR; the TCRdb copy retains only in-frame clones and omits some. The table shows 80,000 to 130,000 clones, with about 92% occurring only once. These data belong to a study of T cell changes during pregnancy in multiple sclerosis. The CDR3 has 14 residues. Germline CDR1 reads SNHLY; CDR2 reads FYNNEI. Trimming stripped 5 bases from V and 3 bases from J, with 11 bases between. This chain connects TRBV2 to TRBJ1-5; D gene ambiguous. The sample was peripheral blood, taken in the second trimester of pregnancy. This clonotype originated in a female donor with multiple sclerosis, enrolled in a pregnancy study. The CDR3 sequence: CASSLSRDNQPQHF. CDR3 DNA sequence: TGTGCCAGCAGTTTGAGCCGAGACAATCAGCCCCAGCATTTT.